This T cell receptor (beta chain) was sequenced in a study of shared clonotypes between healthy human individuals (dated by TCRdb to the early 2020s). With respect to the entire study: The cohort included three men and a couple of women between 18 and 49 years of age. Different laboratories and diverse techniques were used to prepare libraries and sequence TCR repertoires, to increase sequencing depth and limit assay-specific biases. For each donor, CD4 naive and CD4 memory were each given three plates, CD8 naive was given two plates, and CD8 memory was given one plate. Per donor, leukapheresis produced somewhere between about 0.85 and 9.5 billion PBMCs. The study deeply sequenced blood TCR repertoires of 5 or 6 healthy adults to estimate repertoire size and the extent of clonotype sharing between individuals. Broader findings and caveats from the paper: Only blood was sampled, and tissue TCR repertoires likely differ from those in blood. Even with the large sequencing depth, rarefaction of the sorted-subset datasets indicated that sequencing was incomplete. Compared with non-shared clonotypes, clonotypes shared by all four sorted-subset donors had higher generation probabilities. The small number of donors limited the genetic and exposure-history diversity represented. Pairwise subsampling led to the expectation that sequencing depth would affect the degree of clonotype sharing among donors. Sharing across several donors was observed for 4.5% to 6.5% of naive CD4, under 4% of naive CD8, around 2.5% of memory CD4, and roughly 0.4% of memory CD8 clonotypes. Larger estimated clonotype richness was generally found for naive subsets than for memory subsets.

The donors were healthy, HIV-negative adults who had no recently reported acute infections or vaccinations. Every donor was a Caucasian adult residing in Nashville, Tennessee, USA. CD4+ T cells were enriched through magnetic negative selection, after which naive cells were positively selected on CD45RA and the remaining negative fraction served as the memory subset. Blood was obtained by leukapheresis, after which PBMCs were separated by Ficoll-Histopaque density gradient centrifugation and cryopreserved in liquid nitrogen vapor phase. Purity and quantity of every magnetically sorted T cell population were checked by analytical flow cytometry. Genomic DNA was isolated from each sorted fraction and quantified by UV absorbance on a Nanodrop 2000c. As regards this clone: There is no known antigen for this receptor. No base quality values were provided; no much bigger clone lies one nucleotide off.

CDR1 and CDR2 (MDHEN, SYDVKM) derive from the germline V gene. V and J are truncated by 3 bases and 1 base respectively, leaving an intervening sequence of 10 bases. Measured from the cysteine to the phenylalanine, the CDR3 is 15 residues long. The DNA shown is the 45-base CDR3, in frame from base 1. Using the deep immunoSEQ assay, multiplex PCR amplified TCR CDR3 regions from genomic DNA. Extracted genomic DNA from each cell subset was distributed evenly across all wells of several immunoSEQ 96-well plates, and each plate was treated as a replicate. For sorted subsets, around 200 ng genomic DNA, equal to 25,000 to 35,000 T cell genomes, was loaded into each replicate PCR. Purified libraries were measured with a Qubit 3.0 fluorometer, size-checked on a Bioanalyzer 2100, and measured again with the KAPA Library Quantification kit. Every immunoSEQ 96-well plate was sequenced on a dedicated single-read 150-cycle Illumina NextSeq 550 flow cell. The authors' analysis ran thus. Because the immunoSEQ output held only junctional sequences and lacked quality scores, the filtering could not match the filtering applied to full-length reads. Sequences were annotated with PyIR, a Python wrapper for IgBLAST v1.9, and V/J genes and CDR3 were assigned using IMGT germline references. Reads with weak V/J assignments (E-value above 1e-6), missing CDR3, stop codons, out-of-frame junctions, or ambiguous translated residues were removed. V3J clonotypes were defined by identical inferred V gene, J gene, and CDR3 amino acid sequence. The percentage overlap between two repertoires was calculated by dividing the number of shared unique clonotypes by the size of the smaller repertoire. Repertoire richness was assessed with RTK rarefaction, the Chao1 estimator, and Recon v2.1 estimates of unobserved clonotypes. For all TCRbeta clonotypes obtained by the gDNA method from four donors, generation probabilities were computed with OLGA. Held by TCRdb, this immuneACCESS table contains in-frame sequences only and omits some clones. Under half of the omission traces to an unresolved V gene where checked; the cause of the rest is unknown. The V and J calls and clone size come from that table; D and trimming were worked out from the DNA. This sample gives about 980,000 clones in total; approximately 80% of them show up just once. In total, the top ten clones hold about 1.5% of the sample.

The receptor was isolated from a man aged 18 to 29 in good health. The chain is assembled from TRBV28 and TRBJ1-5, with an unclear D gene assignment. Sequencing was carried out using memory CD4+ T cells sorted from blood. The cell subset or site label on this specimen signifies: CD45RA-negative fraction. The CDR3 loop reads CASSFEDGSNQPQHF. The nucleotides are TGTGCCAGCAGTTTTGAGGACGGGAGCAATCAGCCCCAGCATTTT.